The TCR beta chain under discussion was sequenced for a study of T cell repertoires in cytomegalovirus infection. Overall study context: Based on public TCR beta signatures, there were indications of CMV infection and of a matching HLA type.

TCRdb passed the reads through MiXCR, listing each CDR3 protein once. The table has under 450,000 distinct CDR3 sequences, roughly 34% seen once. The CDR3 is 17 residues long. V lost 4 bases, J lost 6 bases, and 25 bases lay in between. Germline CDR1 is SGDLS and CDR2 is YYNGEE. A word on this clonotype: Its antigen is undetermined.

The chain combines TRBV9 with TRBJ1-2; D perhaps matches TRBD1 (6 bases). The material sequenced was cultured PBMCs, taken from culture after CMV antigen stimulation. The origin of this receptor is a human donor in good health (CMV status not recorded). Some clones in this sample may be carry-over from other donors' samples. This chain's CDR3 is CASSSPRTDYSRDGYTF. The CDR3 DNA reads as TGTGCCAGCAGCTCTCCAAGGACAGATTACAGCCGAGATGGCTACACCTTC.